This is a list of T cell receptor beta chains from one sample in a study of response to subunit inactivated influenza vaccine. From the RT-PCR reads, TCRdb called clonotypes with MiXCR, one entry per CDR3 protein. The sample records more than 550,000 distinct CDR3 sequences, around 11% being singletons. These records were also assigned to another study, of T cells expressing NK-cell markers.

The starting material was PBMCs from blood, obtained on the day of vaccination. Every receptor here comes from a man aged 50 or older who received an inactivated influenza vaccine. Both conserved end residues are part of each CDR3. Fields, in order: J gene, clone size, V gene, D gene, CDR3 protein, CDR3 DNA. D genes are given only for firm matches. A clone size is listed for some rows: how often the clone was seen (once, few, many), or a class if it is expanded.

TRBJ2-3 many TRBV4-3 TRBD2 CASSQEALAARTDTQYF TGCGCCAGCAGCCAAGAAGCACTAGCGGCGCGCACAGATACGCAGTATTTT
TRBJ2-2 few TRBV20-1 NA CSAGHSGELFF TGCAGTGCAGGACATTCCGGGGAGCTGTTTTTT
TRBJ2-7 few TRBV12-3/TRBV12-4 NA CASSFPGLSAEQYF TGTGCCAGCAGTTTCCCCGGACTTTCCGCCGAGCAGTACTTC
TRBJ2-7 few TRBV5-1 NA CASSSEGLEQYF TGCGCCAGCAGCTCAGAGGGACTCGAGCAGTACTTC
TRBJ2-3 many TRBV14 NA CASRRLEVGTQYF TGTGCCAGCAGACGACTAGAGGTCGGTACGCAGTATTTT
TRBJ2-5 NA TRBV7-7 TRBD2 CASSLARLVSGTETQYF TGTGCCAGCAGCTTAGCGAGATTGGTTAGCGGGACGGAGACCCAGTACTTC
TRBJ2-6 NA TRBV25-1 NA CASSESVGSSGANVLTF TGTGCCAGCAGTGAATCGGTGGGATCCTCTGGGGCCAACGTCCTGACTTTC
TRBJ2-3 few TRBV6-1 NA CASNRVSFADTQYF TGTGCCAGCAATAGGGTGTCCTTCGCAGATACGCAGTATTTT
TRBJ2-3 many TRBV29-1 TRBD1 CSVGGQGSTDTQYF TGCAGCGTTGGCGGACAGGGGAGCACAGATACGCAGTATTTT
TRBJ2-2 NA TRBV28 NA CASSLEQLMNTGELFF TGTGCCAGCAGTTTGGAACAGCTAATGAACACCGGGGAGCTGTTTTTT
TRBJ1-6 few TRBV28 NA CASSLFAGGNSPLHF TGTGCCAGCAGTTTATTTGCGGGAGGAAATTCGCCCCTCCACTTT
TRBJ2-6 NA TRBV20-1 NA CSARNYGVSGANVLTF TGCAGTGCTAGAAATTACGGGGTGTCTGGGGCCAACGTCCTGACTTTC
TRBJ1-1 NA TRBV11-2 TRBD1 CASKSTGISNTEAFF TGTGCCAGCAAGTCGACAGGGATCTCGAACACTGAAGCTTTCTTT
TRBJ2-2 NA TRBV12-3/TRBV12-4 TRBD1 CASRRTGVVGTGELFF TGTGCCAGCAGACGAACAGGGGTGGTGGGCACCGGGGAGCTGTTTTTT